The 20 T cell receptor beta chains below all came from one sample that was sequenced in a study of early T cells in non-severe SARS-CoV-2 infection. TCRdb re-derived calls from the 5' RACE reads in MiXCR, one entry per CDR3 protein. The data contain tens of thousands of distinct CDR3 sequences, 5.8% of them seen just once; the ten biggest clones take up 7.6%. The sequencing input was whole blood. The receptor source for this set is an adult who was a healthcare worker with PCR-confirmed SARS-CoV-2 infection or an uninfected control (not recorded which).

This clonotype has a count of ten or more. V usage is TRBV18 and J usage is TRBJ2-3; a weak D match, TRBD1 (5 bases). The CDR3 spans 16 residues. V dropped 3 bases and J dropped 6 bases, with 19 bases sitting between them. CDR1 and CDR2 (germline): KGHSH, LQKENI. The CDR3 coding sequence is TGTGCCAGCTCACCGGAAGGGCAGGGCCGCAGGGATACGCAGTATTTT. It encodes CASSPEGQGRRDTQYF.

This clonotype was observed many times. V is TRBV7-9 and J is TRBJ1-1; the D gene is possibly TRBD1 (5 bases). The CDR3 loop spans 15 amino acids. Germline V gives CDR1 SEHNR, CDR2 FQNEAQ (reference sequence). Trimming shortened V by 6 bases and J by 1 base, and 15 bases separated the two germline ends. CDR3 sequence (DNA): TGTGCCAGCAGGCCTCGGGGCAGGGAGAACACTGAAGCTTTCTTT. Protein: CASRPRGRENTEAFF. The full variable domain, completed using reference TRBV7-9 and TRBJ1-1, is DTGVSQNPRHKITKRGQNVTFRCDPISEHNRLYWYRQTLGQGPEFLTYFQNEAQLEKSRLLSDRFSAERPKGSFSTLEIQRTEQGDSAMYLCASRPRGRENTEAFFGQGTRLTVV.

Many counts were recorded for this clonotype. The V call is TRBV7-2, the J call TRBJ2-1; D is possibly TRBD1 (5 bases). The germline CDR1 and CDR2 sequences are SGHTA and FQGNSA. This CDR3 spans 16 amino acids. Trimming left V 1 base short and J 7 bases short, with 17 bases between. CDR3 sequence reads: CASSLVGSGWGNEQFF. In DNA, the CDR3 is TGTGCCAGCAGCTTAGTTGGGTCAGGGTGGGGAAATGAGCAGTTCTTC.

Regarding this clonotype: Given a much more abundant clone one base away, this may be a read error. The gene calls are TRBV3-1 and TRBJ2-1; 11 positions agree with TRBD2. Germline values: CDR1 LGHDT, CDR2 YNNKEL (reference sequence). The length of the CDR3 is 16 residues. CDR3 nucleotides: TGTACCAGCAGCCGCCGAACTAGCGGGAGTAGCAATGAGCAGTTCTTC. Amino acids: CTSSRRTSGSSNEQFF.

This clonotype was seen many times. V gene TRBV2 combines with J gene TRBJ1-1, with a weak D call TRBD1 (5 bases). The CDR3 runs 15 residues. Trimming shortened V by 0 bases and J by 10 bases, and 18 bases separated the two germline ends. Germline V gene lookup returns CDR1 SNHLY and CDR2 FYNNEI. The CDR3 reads CASSEALWGGVRAFF. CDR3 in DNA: TGTGCCAGCAGTGAAGCGCTTTGGGGAGGGGTTCGAGCTTTCTTT.

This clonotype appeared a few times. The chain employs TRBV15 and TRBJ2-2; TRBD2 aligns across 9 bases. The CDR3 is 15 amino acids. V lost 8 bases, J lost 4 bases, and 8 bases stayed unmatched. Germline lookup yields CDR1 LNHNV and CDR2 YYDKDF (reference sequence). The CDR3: CATETTSGLTGELFF. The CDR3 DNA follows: TGTGCCACCGAGACGACTAGCGGACTCACCGGGGAGCTGTTTTTT.

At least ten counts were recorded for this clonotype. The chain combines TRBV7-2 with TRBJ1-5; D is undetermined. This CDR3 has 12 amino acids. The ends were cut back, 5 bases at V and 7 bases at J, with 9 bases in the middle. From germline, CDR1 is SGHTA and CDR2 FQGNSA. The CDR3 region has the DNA TGTGCCAGCAGCCGCCCCGGACAGCCCCAGCATTTT. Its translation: CASSRPGQPQHF.

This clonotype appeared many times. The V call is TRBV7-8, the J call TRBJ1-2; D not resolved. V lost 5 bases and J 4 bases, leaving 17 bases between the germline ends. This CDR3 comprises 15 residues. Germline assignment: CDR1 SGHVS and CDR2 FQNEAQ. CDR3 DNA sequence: TGTGCCAGCAGCCTCCTGAGAAGGCCAGGCTATGGCTACACCTTC. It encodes CASSLLRRPGYGYTF.

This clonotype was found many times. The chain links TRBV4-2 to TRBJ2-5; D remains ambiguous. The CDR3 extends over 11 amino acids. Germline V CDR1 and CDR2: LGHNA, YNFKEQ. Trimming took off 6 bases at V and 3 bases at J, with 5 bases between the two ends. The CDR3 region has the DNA TGTGCCAGCAGTGGAGAAGAGACCCAGTACTTC. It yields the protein CASSGEETQYF.

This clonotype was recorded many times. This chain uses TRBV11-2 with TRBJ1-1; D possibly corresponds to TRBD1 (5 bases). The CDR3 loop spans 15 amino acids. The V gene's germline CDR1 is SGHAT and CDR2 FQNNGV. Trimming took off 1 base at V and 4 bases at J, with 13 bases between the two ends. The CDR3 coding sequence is TGTGCCAGCAGCTTAGTCCCAGGGAGAGGCACTGAAGCTTTCTTT. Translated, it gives CASSLVPGRGTEAFF.

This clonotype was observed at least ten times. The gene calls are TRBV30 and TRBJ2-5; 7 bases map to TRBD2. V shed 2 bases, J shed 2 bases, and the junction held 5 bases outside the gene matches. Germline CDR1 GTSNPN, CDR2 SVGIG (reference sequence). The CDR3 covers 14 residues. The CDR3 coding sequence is TGTGCCTGGAGTCCCGGGAGGAATCAAGAGACCCAGTACTTC. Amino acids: CAWSPGRNQETQYF.

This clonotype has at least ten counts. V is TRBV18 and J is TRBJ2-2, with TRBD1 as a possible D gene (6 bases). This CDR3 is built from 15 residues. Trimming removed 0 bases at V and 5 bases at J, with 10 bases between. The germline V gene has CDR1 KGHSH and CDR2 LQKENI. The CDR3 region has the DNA TGTGCCAGCTCACCACCGAACAGGGCTACCGGGGAGCTGTTTTTT. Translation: CASSPPNRATGELFF.

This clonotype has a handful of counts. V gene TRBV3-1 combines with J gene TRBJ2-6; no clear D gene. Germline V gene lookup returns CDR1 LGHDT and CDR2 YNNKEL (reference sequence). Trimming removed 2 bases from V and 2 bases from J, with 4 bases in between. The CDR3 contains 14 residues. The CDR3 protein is CASSQLAGANVLTF. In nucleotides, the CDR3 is TGTGCCAGCAGCCAACTGGCTGGGGCCAACGTCCTGACTTTC.

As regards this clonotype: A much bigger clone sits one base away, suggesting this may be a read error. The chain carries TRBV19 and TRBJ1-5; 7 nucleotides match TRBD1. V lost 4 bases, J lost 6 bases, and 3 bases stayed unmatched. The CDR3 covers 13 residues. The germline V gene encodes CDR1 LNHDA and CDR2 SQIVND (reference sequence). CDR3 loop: CASSTTGLQPQHF. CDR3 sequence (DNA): TGTGCCAGTAGTACGACAGGGCTTCAGCCCCAGCATTTT. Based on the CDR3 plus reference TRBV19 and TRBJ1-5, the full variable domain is DGGITQSPKYLFRKEGQNVTLSCEQNLNHDAMYWYRQDPGQGLRLIYYSQIVNDFQKGDIAEGYSVSREKKESFPLTVTSAQKNPTAFYLCASSTTGLQPQHFGDGTRLSIL.

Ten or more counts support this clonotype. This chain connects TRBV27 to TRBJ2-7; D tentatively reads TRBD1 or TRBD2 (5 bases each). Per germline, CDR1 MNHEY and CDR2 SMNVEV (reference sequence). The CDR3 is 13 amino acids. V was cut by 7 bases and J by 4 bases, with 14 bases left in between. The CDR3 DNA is TGTGCCAGCAAATGGGACCCGAGATACGAGCAGTACTTC. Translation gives CASKWDPRYEQYF.

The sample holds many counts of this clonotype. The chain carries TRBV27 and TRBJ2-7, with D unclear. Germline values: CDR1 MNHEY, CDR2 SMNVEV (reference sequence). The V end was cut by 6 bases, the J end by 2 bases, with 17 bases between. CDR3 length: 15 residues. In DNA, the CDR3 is TGTGCCAGCAGCCTATACCCCCACAGTGCCTACGAGCAGTACTTC. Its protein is CASSLYPHSAYEQYF.

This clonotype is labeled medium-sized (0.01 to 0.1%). The CDR3 sequence is CASSYAGELFF. The CDR3 coding sequence is TGTGCCAGCAGTTACGCGGGGGAGCTGTTTTTT. The chain has TRBV6-2 or TRBV6-3 and TRBJ2-2; D call uncertain. The germline gives CDR1 MNHEY, CDR2 SVGEGT. Deletions cut 2 bases from V and 8 bases from J, with 3 bases between. The CDR3 runs 11 residues.

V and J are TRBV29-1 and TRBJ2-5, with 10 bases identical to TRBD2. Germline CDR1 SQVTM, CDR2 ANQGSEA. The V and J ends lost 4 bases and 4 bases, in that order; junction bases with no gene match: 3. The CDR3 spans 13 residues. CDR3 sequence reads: CSVAGTSVETQYF. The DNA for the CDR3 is TGCAGCGTTGCAGGGACTAGCGTAGAGACCCAGTACTTC.

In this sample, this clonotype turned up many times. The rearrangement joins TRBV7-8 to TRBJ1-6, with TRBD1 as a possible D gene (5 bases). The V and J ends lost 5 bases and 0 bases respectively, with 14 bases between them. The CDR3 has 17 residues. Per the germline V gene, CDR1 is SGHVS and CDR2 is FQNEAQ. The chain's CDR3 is CASSPRTTSSYNSPLHF. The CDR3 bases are TGTGCCAGCAGCCCAAGGACAACGAGCTCCTATAATTCACCCCTCCACTTT.

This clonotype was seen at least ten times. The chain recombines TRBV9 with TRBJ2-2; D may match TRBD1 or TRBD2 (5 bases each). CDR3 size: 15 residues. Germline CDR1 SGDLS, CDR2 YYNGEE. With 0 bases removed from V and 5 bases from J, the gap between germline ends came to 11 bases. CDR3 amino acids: CASSVEVEGTGELFF. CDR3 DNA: TGTGCCAGCAGCGTAGAGGTTGAGGGGACCGGGGAGCTGTTTTTT.